This is a list of T cell receptor beta chains from one sample in a study of cytomegalovirus exposure and HLA in healthy donors. Profiled with immunoSEQ multiplex PCR; TCRdb holds only in-frame clones, not every one. This table has approximately 170,000 clones, around three quarters appearing once. Sample: PBMCs. The receptors shown here come from a woman under 40 in good health and CMV-seropositive. Both conserved end residues are trimmed from each CDR3. The order of the fields is V gene, D gene, J gene, CDR3 protein. The D gene is left open where the match is weak.

TRBV11-2,-,TRBJ1-1,ASSLIAGDPQAF
TRBV6-5,-,TRBJ1-2,ASTKGGAGYT
TRBV6-1,-,TRBJ1-3,ASSEAGQGLCD
TRBV5-1,TRBD1,TRBJ1-1,ASSLRQGGTEAF
TRBV2,-,TRBJ1-5,ASRGQTSNQPQH
TRBV7-2,TRBD2,TRBJ2-3,ASSFVRGGPTDTQY
TRBV30,TRBD1,TRBJ1-3,AWSYPGTGRNTIY
TRBV29-1,TRBD2,TRBJ2-3,SVHGLAGLGDTQY
TRBV6-6,-,TRBJ1-5,ASSYGVYSNQPQH
TRBV5-1,TRBD2,TRBJ2-2,ASSFRTSGGAGELF
TRBV19,TRBD1,TRBJ1-2,ASSSPGGSSGYT
TRBV14,TRBD2,TRBJ2-1,ASSQDSGVAGGINNEQF
TRBV11-2,TRBD1,TRBJ1-2,ASTIVEGGQGLTPV
TRBV19,TRBD1,TRBJ1-1,ASTSDRRPVNTEAF
TRBV7-2,TRBD2,TRBJ2-1,ASSLVSGGAHEQF
TRBV7-2,TRBD1,TRBJ1-5,ASSLGATGAEAQH
TRBV14,-,TRBJ2-4,ASSQVEGNIQY
TRBV9,TRBD1,TRBJ2-1,ASSVGDSYNEQF
TRBV7-2,-,TRBJ1-3,ASSLDPGTTGNTIY
TRBV7-2,TRBD2,TRBJ2-1,ASSRTSGGSNEQF
TRBV2,-,TRBJ1-4,ASRVPQAQSNEKLF
TRBV30,TRBD1,TRBJ2-7,AWSRDSQVYEQY
TRBV5-8,-,TRBJ1-2,ASQQYYGYT
TRBV7-6,TRBD2,TRBJ2-1,ASSPRGAGGSYNEQF
TRBV7-6,TRBD1,TRBJ1-4,ASSYRGATNEKLF
TRBV29-1,-,TRBJ2-2,SARGGGGELF
TRBV11-2,-,TRBJ1-1,ASSLDRLNTEAF
TRBV9,-,TRBJ2-2,ASSAGTDTGELF
TRBV5-1,TRBD1,TRBJ2-2,ASSSGQGSSTGELF
TRBV18,-,TRBJ1-2,ASSRDGTYGYT
TRBV9,TRBD2,TRBJ2-5,ASSVGEGGRETQY
TRBV7-2,TRBD2,TRBJ2-2,ASSLWGLDTNTGELF
TRBV28,TRBD1,TRBJ2-5,ASRRLPAGGRETQY
TRBV6-1,TRBD1,TRBJ1-4,ASSEAPDRVDEKLF
TRBV6-6,TRBD1,TRBJ2-1,ASSSQGAGNEQF
TRBV10-3,TRBD1,TRBJ2-1,AISGTGGPHNEQF